Reported below is one T cell receptor beta chain. This clonotype was detected only a few times. Its target antigen remains unknown. No base quality values were provided; no much bigger clone lies one nucleotide off. This sample was included in a study of T-cell reconstitution after alpha-beta-depleted transplantation in children (dated by TCRdb to about 2016). Regarding the research as a whole: Using TCR repertoire profiling, the study quantitatively followed how T-cell immune reconstitution unfolded in children after TCRalphabeta/CD19-depleted allogeneic hematopoietic cell transplantation.

Study-level results and caveats: In some patients, the high TCRbeta diversity seen at day 60 was put down to recipient T cells and intrathymic progenitors that had survived conditioning. Hyperexpanded clone frequencies declined over subsequent months; after one year, T-cell counts and TCRbeta diversity were mostly attributed to newly produced T cells. The apparently early alphabetaT-cell count recovery about two months after transplant was reportedly dependent on only several hundred rapidly expanded clones derived from non-depleted graft cells.

Unmatched junction bases come to 22, with V trimmed by 2 bases and J by 2 bases. Based on the germline V gene, the CDR1 and CDR2 sequences are ENHRY and SYGVKD. The CDR3 runs 21 residues from the cysteine to the phenylalanine. Kept here is only the CDR3 DNA, which spans 63 bases and is read in frame from base 1. This specimen's treatment or condition label, interpreted: allogeneic hematopoietic cell transplantation with graft depleted of TCRalphabeta T cells and CD19 B cells. The transplant recipients were children given TCRalphabeta/CD19-depleted allogeneic hematopoietic cell grafts. Library preparation was by PCR. Sequenced on an Illumina HiSeq 2500. TCR library preparation used molecular barcoding, with unique molecular identifiers applied to normalize quantification of the TCRbeta repertoire. TCRdb handled the public reads itself, with Q25 trimming in fastp and clone calling in MiXCR, and kept productive beta chains. Entries are consolidated by CDR3 protein sequence, retaining the most common genes and DNA. The table for this sample lists around 450,000 distinct CDR3 sequences; about a sixth of them were counted only once. Of the sample, 25% to 30% falls within the top ten clones.

This receptor was taken from a boy younger than two who had a stem cell transplant for Wiskott-Aldrich syndrome, so the T cells may come from the graft donor. The sample in question was PBMCs, mostly from graft donor cells, obtained 360 days after TCRalphabeta/CD19-depleted stem cell transplant. The V gene is TRBV10-3 and the J gene is TRBJ2-5, with TRBD2 identical over 8 junction bases. The nucleotide sequence is TGTGCCATCAGTGAGAGGAGAGTGGCAACTAGCGGAAGACCCGAACAAGAGACCCAGTACTTC. Its coded protein is CAISERRVATSGRPEQETQYF.